The subject of this entry is one T cell receptor (beta chain). As yet, its antigen is unknown. The sample comes from a study of cytomegalovirus exposure and HLA in healthy donors. Study-level results: Altogether, about 160 TCR beta chains were recorded as cytomegalovirus-associated.

The CDR3 is 16 residues long. Germline V gives CDR1 LGHNA, CDR2 YSLEER. With 0 bases removed from V and 2 bases from J, the gap between germline ends came to 13 bases. This PCR relied on a set of 60 Vbeta primers and 13 Jbeta primers. Assay: immunoSEQ multiplex PCR; the TCRdb copy retains only in-frame clones and omits some. The sample records 190,000 or so clones, roughly four fifths being singletons. The receptor was isolated from a man aged 45 to 65 in good health and CMV-seronegative. Material: PBMCs. The genes are TRBV4-3 and TRBJ1-2, with D perhaps TRBD1 (6 bases). The CDR3 coding sequence is TGCGCCAGCAGCCAAGAGTCAGGGGCAAACAACTATGGCTACACCTTC. Protein sequence: CASSQESGANNYGYTF.